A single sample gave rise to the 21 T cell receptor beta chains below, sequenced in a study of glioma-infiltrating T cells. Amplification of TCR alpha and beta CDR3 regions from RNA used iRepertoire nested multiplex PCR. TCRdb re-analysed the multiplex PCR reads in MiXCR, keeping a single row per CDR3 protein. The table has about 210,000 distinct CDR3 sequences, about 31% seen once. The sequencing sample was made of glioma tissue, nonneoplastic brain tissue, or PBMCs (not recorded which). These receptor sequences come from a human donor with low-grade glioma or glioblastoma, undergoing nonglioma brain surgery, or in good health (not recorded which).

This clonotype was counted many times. The CDR3 sequence is CASSAPQGVGSEKLFF. The CDR3 DNA is TGTGCCAGCAGTGCCCCTCAGGGGGTGGGGAGTGAAAAACTGTTTTTT. This chain connects TRBV25-1 to TRBJ1-4; TRBD1 aligns across 7 bases. V lost 4 bases and J lost 7; bases outside the gene matches: 12. This CDR3 contains 16 residues. The germline V gene has CDR1 MGHDK and CDR2 SYGVNS.

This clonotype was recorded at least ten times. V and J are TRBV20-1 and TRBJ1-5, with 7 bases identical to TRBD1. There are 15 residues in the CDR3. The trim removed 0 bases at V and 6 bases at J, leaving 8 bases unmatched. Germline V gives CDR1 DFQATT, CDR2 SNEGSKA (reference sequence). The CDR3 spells CSARDNSGDSQPQHF. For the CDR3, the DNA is TGCAGTGCTAGAGATAATTCAGGGGACAGTCAGCCCCAGCATTTT.

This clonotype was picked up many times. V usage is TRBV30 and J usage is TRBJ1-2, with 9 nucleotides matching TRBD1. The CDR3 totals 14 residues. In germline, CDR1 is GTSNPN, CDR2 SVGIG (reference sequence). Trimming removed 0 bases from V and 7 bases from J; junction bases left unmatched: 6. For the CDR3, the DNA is TGTGCCTGGAGTGTGCCGACAGGGGGGGCTGGCTACACCTTC. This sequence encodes CAWSVPTGGAGYTF.

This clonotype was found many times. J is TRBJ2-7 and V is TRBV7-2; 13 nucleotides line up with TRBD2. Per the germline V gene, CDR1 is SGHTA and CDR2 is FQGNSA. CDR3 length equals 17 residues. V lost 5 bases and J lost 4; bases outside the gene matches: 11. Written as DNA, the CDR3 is TGTGCCAGCAGCGGGCGGACTAGCGGGAGCGAAATTTACGAGCAGTACTTC. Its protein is CASSGRTSGSEIYEQYF.

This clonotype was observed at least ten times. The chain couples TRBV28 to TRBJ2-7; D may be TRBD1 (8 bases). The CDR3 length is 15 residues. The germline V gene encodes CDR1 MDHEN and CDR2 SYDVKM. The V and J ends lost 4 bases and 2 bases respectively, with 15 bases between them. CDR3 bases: TGTGCCAGCAGTTCCCCACAGGGGGGGCCCTACGAGCAGTACTTC. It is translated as CASSSPQGGPYEQYF.

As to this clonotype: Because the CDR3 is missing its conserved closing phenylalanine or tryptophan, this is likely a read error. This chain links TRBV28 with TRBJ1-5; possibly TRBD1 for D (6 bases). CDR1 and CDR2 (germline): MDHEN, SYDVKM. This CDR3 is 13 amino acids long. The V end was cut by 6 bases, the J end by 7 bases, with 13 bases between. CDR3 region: CASSTGLSQPQHY. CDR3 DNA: TGTGCCAGCAGCACAGGGCTCTCACAGCCCCAGCATTAT.

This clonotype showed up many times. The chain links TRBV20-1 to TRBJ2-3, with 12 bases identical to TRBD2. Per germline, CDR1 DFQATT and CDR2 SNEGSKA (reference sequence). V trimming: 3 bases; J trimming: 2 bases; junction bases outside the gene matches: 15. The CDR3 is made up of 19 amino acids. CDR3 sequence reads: CSASPTRYLAGGPTDTQYF. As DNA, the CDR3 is TGCAGTGCTAGCCCTACCAGATATCTAGCGGGAGGGCCCACAGATACGCAGTATTTT.

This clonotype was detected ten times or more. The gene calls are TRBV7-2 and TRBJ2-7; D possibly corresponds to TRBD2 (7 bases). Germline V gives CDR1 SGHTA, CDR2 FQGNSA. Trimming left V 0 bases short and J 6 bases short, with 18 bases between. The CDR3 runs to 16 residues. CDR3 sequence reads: CASSLAWGGGSGEQYF. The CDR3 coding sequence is TGTGCCAGCAGCTTAGCGTGGGGCGGGGGCTCGGGCGAGCAGTACTTC.

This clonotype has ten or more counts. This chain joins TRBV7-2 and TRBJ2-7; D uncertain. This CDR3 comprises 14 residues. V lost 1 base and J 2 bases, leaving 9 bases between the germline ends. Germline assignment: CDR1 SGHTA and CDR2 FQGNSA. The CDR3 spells CASSLGPDAYEQYF. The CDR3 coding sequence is TGTGCCAGCAGCTTAGGACCGGATGCCTACGAGCAGTACTTC.

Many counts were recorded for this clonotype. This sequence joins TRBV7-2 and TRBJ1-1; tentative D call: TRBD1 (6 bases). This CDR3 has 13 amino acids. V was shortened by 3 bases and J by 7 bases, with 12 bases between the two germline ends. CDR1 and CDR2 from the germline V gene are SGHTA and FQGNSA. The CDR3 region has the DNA TGTGCCAGCAGCTTCATCCAGGGGTTTGAAGCTTTCTTT. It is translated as CASSFIQGFEAFF.

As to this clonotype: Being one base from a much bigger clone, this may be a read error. As DNA, the CDR3 is TGTGCCGCCAGTGATTTGCGAGGAGGGAGCACCGGGGAGCTGTTTTTT. Translating gives CAASDLRGGSTGELFF. The chain combines TRBV24-1 with TRBJ2-2; D might be TRBD2 (6 bases). Germline V gives CDR1 KGHDR, CDR2 SFDVKD. The CDR3 consists of 16 residues.

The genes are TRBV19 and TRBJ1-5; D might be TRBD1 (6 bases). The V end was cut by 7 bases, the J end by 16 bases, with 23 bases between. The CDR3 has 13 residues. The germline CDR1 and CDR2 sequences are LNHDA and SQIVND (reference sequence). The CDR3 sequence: CASTGAGNQPKHF. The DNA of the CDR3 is TGTGCCAGTACAGGGGCCGGCAATCAGCCCAAACATTTT.

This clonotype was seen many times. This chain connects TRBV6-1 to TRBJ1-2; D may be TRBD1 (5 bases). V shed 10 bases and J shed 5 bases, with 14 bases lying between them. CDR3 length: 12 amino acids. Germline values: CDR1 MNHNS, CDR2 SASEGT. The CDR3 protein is CATPGRRYGYTF. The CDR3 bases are TGTGCCACCCCGGGACGGCGGTATGGCTACACCTTC.

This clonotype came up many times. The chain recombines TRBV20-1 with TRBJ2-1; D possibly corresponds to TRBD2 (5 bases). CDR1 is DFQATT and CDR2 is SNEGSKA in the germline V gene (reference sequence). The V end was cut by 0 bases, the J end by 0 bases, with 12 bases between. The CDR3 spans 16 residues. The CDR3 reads CSARENRGASYNEQFF. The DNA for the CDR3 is TGCAGTGCTAGAGAGAATCGGGGAGCCTCCTACAATGAGCAGTTCTTC.

In DNA, the CDR3 is TGTGCCATCAGCTTAGGGATGGCTGGAAACACCATATATTTT. Translated, it gives CAISLGMAGNTIYF. The chain joins TRBV10-3 to TRBJ1-3; D call uncertain. V lost 6 bases and J lost 2, with 11 bases in between. This CDR3 is 14 amino acids long. Germline V gene lookup returns CDR1 ENHRY and CDR2 SYGVKD.

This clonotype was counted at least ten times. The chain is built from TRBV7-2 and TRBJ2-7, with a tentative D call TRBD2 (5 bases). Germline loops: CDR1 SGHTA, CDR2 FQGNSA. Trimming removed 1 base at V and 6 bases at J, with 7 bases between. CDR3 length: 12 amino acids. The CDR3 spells CASSLDLAEQYF. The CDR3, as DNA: TGTGCCAGCAGCTTAGATCTAGCCGAGCAGTACTTC.

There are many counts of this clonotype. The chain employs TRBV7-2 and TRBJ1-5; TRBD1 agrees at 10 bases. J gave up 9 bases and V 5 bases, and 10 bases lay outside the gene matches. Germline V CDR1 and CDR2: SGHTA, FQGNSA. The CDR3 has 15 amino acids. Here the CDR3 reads CASSRDRGNGLPQHF. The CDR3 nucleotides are TGTGCCAGCAGCCGGGACAGGGGAAATGGACTGCCCCAGCATTTT. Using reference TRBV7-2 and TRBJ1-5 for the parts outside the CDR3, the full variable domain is GAGVSQSPSNKVTEKGKDVELRCDPISGHTALYWYRQSLGQGLEFLIYFQGNSAPDKSGLPSDRFSAERTGGSVSTLTIQRTQQEDSAVYLCASSRDRGNGLPQHFGDGTRLSIL.

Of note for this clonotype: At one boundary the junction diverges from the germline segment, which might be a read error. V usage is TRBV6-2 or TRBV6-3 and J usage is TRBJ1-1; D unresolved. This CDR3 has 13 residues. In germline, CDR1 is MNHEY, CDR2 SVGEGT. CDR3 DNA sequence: TGTGCCAGCATTTACGAGAGGAGGACTGATTCTTTCTTT. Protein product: CASIYERRTDSFF.

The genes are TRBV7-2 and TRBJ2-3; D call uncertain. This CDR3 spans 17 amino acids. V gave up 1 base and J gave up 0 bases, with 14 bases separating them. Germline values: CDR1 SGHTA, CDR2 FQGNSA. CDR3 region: CASSLVVEDASTDTQYF. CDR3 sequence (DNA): TGTGCCAGCAGCTTAGTTGTGGAAGATGCTAGCACAGATACGCAGTATTTT.

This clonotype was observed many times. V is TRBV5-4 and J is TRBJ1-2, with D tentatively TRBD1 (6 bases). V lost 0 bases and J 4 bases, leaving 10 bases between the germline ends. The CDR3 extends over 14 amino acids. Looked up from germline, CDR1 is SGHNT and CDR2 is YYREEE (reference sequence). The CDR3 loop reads CASSLVGGGYGYTF. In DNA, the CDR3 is TGTGCCAGCAGCTTGGTTGGGGGCGGCTATGGCTACACCTTC.

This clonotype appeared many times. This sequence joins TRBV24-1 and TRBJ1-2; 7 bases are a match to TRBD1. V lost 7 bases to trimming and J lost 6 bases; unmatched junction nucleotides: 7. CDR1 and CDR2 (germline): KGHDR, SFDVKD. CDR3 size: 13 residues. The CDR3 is CATRKDRRDGYTF. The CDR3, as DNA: TGTGCCACCAGAAAGGACAGGAGGGATGGCTACACCTTC.